This TCR beta chain derives from a study of radiotherapy plus CTLA-4 blockade in lung cancer (dated by TCRdb to 2016 to 2019). Notes on the research overall: Objective responses occurred in about 20% of enrolled patients, and 30% to 35% achieved disease control. The paper as a whole reports these results and caveats: Increased serum interferon-beta after radiation, together with early dynamic changes in blood T cell clones, were reported to be the strongest predictors of response. After treatment with radiotherapy and ipilimumab, TCR clones that originated in tumors expanded in peripheral blood.

The protocol used for the library was the immunoSEQ multiplex PCR assay. Sourced from immuneACCESS, this table was stored by TCRdb with only in-frame sequences that have V and J called. A share of the clones is absent; for the studies checked, an unresolved V gene accounts for under half, and the remainder has no known explanation. The sample contains 15,000 or so clones, about 71% of them found a single time. More than 45% of the sample rests with the top ten. In this study, focal radiation therapy paired with CTLA-4 blockade (ipilimumab) was tested in patients who had chemo-refractory metastatic non-small-cell lung cancer. CDR1 SGHRS and CDR2 YFSETQ were looked up in the germline V gene. The germline ends are 7 bases apart after V is trimmed by 0 bases and J by 0 bases. The CDR3 sequence holds 15 residues, the cysteine and phenylalanine included. Only CDR3 DNA is held: 45 bases, read in frame from base 1.

Regarding this clone: Its cognate antigen has yet to be identified. Per-nucleotide qualities are absent, and no much larger clonotype sits a single base away.

This chain is built from TRBV5-1 and TRBJ1-3; confidence is insufficient to name the D gene. Sequencing was performed on peripheral blood, taken from a patient treated with radiotherapy plus ipilimumab. This sequence was found in a human donor with non-small cell lung cancer whose response to radiotherapy plus ipilimumab could not be evaluated. DNA sequence: TGCGCCAGCAGCTTGGGTGGCAGCTCTGGAAACACCATATATTTT. Its protein is CASSLGGSSGNTIYF.